These 13 T cell receptor beta chains share one sample of origin, sequenced in a study of blood T cell repertoires in COVID-19. TCRdb keeps only in-frame clones here, not all; method: immunoSEQ multiplex PCR. The profile covers 170,000 or so clones, with about 86% appearing a single time and around 7% taken by the ten largest. The specimen sequenced was peripheral blood. Receptors were obtained from a man aged 50-60 years with active or convalescent COVID-19.

The chain uses TRBV5-1 and TRBJ1-1; the D is unclear. V lost 0 bases, J lost 1 base, and 10 bases lay in between. Germline V CDR1 and CDR2: SGHRS, YFSETQ. There are 15 residues in the CDR3. CDR3 bases: TGCGCCAGCAGCTTGGGAGGGAACCAGAACACTGAAGCTTTCTTT. Its protein product is CASSLGGNQNTEAFF.

J is TRBJ1-3 and V is TRBV19; D gene ambiguous. The V gene's germline CDR1 is LNHDA and CDR2 SQIVND (reference sequence). V was trimmed by 2 bases and J by 2 bases, leaving 7 bases between them. The CDR3 spans 14 residues. For the CDR3, the DNA is TGTGCCAGTAGTATAAAACGGGCTGGAAACACCATATATTTT. It is translated as CASSIKRAGNTIYF.

This chain links TRBV18 with TRBJ1-1; D is unresolved. CDR1 and CDR2 (germline): KGHSH, LQKENI. CDR3 length: 13 residues. The V and J ends lost 7 bases and 0 bases respectively, with 9 bases between them. The CDR3 DNA is TGTGCCAGCTTTTTAGCTGTGAACACTGAAGCTTTCTTT. Protein product: CASFLAVNTEAFF.

In nucleotides, the CDR3 is TGCGCCAGCAGCCAAGTTTCGGGACAGGGGAGGAATGAGCAGTTCTTC. Translation: CASSQVSGQGRNEQFF. V is TRBV4-1 and J is TRBJ2-1, with 10 bases that match TRBD1. This CDR3 spans 16 amino acids. Germline V gives CDR1 MGHRA, CDR2 YSYEKL. The ends lost 1 base at V and 7 bases at J; junction bases unmatched: 7.

V and J are TRBV7-2 and TRBJ1-1; D remains ambiguous. CDR1 and CDR2 from the germline V gene are SGHTA and FQGNSA. V dropped 1 base and J dropped 2 bases, with 8 bases sitting between them. The CDR3 extends over 14 amino acids. As DNA, the CDR3 is TGTGCCAGCAGCTTAGGAGCACCAAACACTGAAGCTTTCTTT. Its translation: CASSLGAPNTEAFF.

The chain joins TRBV5-5 to TRBJ2-2; TRBD2 agrees at 13 bases. V lost 2 bases, J lost 5 bases, and 6 bases stayed unmatched. The germline V gene has CDR1 SGHKS and CDR2 YYEKEE (reference sequence). The CDR3 totals 17 residues. CDR3 sequence reads: CASSLLAGGPGTGELFF. Here the CDR3 DNA reads TGTGCCAGCAGCTTACTAGCGGGGGGGCCGGGGACCGGGGAGCTGTTTTTT.

The chain combines TRBV19 with TRBJ2-1, with 10 bases that match TRBD2. The germline V gene encodes CDR1 LNHDA and CDR2 SQIVND (reference sequence). Trimming cost V 7 bases and J 0 bases; bases outside gene matches: 12. The CDR3 is 18 amino acids. CDR3 bases: TGTGCCAGTACAACGGCTAGCGGGGGCCTGAGCTCCTACAATGAGCAGTTCTTC. Translating it yields CASTTASGGLSSYNEQFF.

The rearrangement joins TRBV6-2 or TRBV6-3 to TRBJ2-7; 7 bases map to TRBD2. The trim removed 5 bases at V and 8 bases at J, leaving 15 bases unmatched. The CDR3 totals 15 residues. Germline values: CDR1 MNHEY, CDR2 SVGEGT. The CDR3 loop reads CASSVSGITIRKQYF. CDR3 nucleotides: TGTGCCAGCAGTGTGAGCGGGATCACTATACGAAAGCAGTACTTC.

V is TRBV5-3 and J is TRBJ2-4; TRBD1 is a possible D gene (6 bases). Being an ORF, TRBV5-3 has a function that is uncertain. The CDR3 runs to 17 residues. The germline V and J ends were trimmed by 5 bases and 0 bases, with 18 bases remaining between them. DNA of the CDR3: TGTGCCAGAAGGGGACACCTTCTCAACCTAGCCAAAAACATTCAGTACTTC. The encoded protein is CARRGHLLNLAKNIQYF.

The chain links TRBV4-3 to TRBJ1-5, with no clear D. V was shortened by 0 bases and J by 10 bases, with 16 bases between the two germline ends. Looked up from germline, CDR1 is LGHNA and CDR2 is YSLEER. CDR3 length equals 15 residues. The CDR3 reads CASSQENRRSDPQHF. The CDR3 DNA reads as TGCGCCAGCAGCCAAGAAAATAGGAGGTCTGATCCCCAGCATTTT.

V and J are TRBV30 and TRBJ2-7; the D gene is possibly TRBD1 (5 bases). V dropped 3 bases and J dropped 3 bases, with 18 bases sitting between them. Per germline, CDR1 GTSNPN and CDR2 SVGIG (reference sequence). The CDR3 extends over 15 amino acids. The CDR3 DNA sequence: TGTGCCTGGAGGGATCCGCTGAAGGGGAACTACGAGCAGTACTTC. Its translation: CAWRDPLKGNYEQYF.

This clone appeared a single time. The chain has TRBV5-4 and TRBJ2-1; D is unresolved. Trimming took 0 bases from V and 2 from J, leaving 9 bases between them. Germline CDR1 is SGHNT and CDR2 is YYREEE (reference sequence). The CDR3 extends over 15 amino acids. CDR3 DNA: TGTGCCAGCAGCTTGGGGGCAGACGCCTACAATGAGCAGTTCTTC. It translates to CASSLGADAYNEQFF.

V gene TRBV7-6 combines with J gene TRBJ2-3; weak D call: TRBD2 (5 bases). CDR3 length: 14 residues. Trimming stripped 4 bases from V and 5 bases from J, with 13 bases between. In germline, CDR1 is SGHVS, CDR2 FNYEAQ. CDR3 nucleotides: TGTGCCAGCAGCTCGCGGCTGAGGGTAGATACGCAGTATTTT. Its translation is CASSSRLRVDTQYF.